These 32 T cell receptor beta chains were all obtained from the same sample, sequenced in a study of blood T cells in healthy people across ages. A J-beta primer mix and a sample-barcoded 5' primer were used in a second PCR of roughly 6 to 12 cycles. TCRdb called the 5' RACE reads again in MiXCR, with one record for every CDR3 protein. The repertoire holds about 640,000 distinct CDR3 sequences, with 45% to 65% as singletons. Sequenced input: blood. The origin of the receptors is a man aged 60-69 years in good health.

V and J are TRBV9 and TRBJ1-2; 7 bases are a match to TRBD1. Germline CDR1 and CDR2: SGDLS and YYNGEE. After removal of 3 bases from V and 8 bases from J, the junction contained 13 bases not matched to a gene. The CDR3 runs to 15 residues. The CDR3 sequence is CASSEPLTGIKGYTF. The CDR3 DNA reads TGTGCCAGCAGCGAGCCCCTGACAGGGATCAAGGGCTACACCTTC. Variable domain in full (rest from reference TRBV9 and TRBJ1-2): DSGVTQTPKHLITATGQRVTLRCSPRSGDLSVYWYQQSLDQGLQFLIQYYNGEERAKGNILERFSAQQFPDLHSELNLSSLELGDSALYFCASSEPLTGIKGYTFGSGTRLTVV.

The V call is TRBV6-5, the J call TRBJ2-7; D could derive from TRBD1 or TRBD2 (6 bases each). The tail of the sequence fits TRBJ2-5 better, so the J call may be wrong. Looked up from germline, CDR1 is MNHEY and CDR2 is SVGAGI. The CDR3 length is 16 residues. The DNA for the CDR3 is TGTGCCAGCAGTTACATACGGGGGCGATACCAAGAGACCCAGTACTTC. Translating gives CASSYIRGRYQETQYF.

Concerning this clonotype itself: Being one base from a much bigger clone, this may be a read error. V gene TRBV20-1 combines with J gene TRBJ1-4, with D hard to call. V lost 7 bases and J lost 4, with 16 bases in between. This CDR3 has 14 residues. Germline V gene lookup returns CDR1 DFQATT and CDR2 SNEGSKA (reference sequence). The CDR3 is CSVREPPRNEKLFF. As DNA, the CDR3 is TGCAGTGTTAGGGAACCGCCTCGTAATGAAAAACTGTTTTTT.

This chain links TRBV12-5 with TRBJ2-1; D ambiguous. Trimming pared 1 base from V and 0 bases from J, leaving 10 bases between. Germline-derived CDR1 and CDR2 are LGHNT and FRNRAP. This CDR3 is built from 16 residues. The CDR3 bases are TGTGCTAGTGGTTTGGGGGTATTAAGCTCCTACAATGAGCAGTTCTTC. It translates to CASGLGVLSSYNEQFF. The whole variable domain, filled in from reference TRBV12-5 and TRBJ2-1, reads DARVTQTPRHKVTEMGQEVTMRCQPILGHNTVFWYRQTMMQGLELLAYFRNRAPLDDSGMPKDRFSAEMPDATLATLKIQPSEPRDSAVYFCASGLGVLSSYNEQFFGPGTRLTVL.

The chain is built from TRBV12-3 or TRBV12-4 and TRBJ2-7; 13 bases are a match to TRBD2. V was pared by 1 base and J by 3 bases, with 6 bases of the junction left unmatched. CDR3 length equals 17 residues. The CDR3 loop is CASSLGGLAGTRYEQYF. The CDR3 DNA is TGTGCCAGCAGTTTAGGGGGACTAGCGGGGACCCGCTACGAGCAGTACTTC.

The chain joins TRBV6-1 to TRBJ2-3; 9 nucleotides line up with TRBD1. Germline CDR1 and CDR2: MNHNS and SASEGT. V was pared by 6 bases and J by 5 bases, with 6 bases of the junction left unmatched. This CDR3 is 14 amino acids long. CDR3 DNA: TGTGCCAGCAGGTCGGGACAGGGTAGAGATACGCAGTATTTT. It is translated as CASRSGQGRDTQYF.

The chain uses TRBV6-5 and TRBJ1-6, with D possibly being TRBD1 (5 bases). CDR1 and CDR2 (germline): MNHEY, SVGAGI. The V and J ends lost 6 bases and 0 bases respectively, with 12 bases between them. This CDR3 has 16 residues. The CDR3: CASSSSGSSYNSPLHF. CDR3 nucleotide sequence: TGTGCCAGCAGCTCTTCAGGGAGCTCCTATAATTCACCCCTCCACTTT.

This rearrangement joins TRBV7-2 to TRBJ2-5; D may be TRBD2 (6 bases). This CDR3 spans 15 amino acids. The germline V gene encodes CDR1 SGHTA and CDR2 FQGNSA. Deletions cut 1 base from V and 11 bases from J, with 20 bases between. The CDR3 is CASSLGARASGEQYF. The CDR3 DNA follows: TGTGCCAGCAGCTTAGGGGCCAGGGCCTCGGGGGAGCAGTACTTC.

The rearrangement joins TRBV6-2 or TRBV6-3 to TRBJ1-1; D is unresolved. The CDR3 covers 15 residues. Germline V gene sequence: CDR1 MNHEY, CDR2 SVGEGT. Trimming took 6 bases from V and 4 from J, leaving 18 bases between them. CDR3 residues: CASRKGQVKGTEAFF. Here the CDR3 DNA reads TGTGCCAGCAGAAAGGGTCAGGTCAAGGGCACTGAAGCTTTCTTT.

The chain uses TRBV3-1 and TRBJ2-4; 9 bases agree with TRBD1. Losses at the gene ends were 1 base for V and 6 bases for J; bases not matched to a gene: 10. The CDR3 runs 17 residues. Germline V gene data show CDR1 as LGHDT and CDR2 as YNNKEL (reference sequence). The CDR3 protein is CASSQGRRGTGLNIQYF. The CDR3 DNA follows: TGTGCCAGCAGCCAAGGACGGCGCGGGACAGGGTTAAACATTCAGTACTTC.

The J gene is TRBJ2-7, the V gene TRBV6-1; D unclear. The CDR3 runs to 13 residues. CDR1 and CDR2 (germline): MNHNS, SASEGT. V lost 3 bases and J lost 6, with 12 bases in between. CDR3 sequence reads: CASSESGDCEQYF. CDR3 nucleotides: TGTGCCAGCAGTGAGTCAGGAGACTGCGAGCAGTACTTC.

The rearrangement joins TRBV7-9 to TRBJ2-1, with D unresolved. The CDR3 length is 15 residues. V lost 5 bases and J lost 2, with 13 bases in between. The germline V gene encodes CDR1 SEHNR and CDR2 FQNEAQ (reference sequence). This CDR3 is CASSGGPTPYNEQFF. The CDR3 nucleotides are TGTGCCAGCAGCGGTGGGCCGACCCCCTACAATGAGCAGTTCTTC.

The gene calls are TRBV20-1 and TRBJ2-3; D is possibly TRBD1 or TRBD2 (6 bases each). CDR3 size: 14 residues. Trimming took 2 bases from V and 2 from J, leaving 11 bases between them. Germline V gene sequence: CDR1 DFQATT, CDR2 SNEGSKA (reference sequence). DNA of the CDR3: TGCAGTGCTAGACTGGGGGGCGACACAGATACGCAGTATTTT. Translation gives CSARLGGDTDTQYF.

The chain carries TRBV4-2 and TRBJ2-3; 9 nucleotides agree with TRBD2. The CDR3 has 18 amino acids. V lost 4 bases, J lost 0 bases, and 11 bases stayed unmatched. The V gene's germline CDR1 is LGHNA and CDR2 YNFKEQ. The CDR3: CASSRKRGVQGSTDTQYF. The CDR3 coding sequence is TGTGCCAGCAGCCGAAAGCGGGGGGTCCAGGGAAGCACAGATACGCAGTATTTT.

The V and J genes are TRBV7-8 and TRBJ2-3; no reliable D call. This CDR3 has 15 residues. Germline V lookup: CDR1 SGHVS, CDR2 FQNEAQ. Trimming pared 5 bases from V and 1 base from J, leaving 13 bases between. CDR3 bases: TGTGCCAGCAGCCGGATGCCCTCCCGCACAGATACGCAGTATTTT. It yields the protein CASSRMPSRTDTQYF.

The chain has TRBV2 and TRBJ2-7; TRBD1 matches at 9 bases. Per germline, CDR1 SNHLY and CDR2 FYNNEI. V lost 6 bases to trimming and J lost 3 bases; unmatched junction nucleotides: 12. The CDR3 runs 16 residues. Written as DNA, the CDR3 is TGTGCCAGCAGCAACGACGGGACAGGGACCTACTACGAGCAGTACTTC. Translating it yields CASSNDGTGTYYEQYF. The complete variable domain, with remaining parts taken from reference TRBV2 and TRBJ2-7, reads EPEVTQTPSHQVTQMGQEVILRCVPISNHLYFYWYRQILGQKVEFLVSFYNNEISEKSEIFDDQFSVERPDGSNFTLKIRSTKLEDSAMYFCASSNDGTGTYYEQYFGPGTRLTVT.

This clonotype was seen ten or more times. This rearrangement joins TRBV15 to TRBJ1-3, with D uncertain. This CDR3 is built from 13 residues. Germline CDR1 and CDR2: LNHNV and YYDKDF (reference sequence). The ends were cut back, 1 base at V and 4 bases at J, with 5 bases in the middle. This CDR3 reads CATSRGGGNTIYF. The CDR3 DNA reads TGTGCCACCAGCAGAGGCGGGGGAAACACCATATATTTT.

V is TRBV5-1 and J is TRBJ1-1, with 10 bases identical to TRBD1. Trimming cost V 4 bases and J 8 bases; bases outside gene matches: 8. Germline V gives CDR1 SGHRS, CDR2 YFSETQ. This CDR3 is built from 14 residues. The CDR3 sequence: CASSAGQGLGEAFF. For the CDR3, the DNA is TGCGCCAGCAGCGCGGGACAGGGGCTGGGCGAAGCTTTCTTT. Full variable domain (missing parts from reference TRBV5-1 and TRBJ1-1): KAGVTQTPRYLIKTRGQQVTLSCSPISGHRSVSWYQQTPGQGLQFLFEYFSETQRNKGNFPGRFSGRQFSNSRSEMNVSTLELGDSALYLCASSAGQGLGEAFFGQGTRLTVV.

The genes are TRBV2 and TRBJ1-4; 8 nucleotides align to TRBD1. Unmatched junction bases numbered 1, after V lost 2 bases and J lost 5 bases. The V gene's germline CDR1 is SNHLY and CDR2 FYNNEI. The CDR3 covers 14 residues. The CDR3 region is CASSERQGNEKLFF. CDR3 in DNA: TGTGCCAGCAGTGAACGACAGGGGAATGAAAAACTGTTTTTT. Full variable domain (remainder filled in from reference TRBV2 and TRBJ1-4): EPEVTQTPSHQVTQMGQEVILRCVPISNHLYFYWYRQILGQKVEFLVSFYNNEISEKSEIFDDQFSVERPDGSNFTLKIRSTKLEDSAMYFCASSERQGNEKLFFGSGTQLSVL.

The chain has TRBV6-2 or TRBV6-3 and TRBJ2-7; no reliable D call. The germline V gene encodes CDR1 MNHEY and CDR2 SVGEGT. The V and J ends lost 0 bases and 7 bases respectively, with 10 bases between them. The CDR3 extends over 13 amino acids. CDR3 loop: CASSYSPATEQYF. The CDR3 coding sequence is TGTGCCAGCAGTTACTCGCCGGCAACTGAGCAGTACTTC.

CDR3 sequence: CSAPIGTWDGYTF. CDR3 bases: TGCAGTGCTCCTATAGGGACGTGGGATGGCTACACCTTC. The rearrangement joins TRBV20-1 to TRBJ1-2; maybe TRBD1 (5 bases). The CDR3 runs 13 residues. Between the trimmed V and J ends, which lost 5 bases and 6 bases, there was a span of 16 bases. Germline V lookup: CDR1 DFQATT, CDR2 SNEGSKA (reference sequence).

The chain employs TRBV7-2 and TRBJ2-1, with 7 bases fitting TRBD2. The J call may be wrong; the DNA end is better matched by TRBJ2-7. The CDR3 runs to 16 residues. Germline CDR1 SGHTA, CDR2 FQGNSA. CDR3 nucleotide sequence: TGTGCCAGCAGCTTAGCTGTGGGGACTAACTACAATGAGCAGTACTTC. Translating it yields CASSLAVGTNYNEQYF.

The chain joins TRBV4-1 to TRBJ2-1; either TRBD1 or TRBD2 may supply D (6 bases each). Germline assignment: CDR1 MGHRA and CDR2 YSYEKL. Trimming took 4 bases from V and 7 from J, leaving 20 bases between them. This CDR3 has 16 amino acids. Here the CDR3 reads CASSPQGLITSNEQFF. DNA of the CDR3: TGCGCCAGCAGCCCACAGGGACTTATTACAAGTAATGAGCAGTTCTTC.

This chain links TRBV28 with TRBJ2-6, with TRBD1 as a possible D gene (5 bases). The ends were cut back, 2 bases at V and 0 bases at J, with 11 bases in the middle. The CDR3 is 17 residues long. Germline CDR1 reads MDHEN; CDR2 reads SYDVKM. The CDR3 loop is CASSLMAGNSGANVLTF. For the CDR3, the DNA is TGTGCCAGCAGTTTAATGGCAGGGAACTCTGGGGCCAACGTCCTGACTTTC.

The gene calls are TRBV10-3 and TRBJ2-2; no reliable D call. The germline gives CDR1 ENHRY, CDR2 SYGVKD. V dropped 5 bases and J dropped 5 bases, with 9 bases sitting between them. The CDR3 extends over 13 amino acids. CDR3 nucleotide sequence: TGTGCCATCAGTAACCGCGGTACCGGGGAGCTGTTTTTT. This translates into CAISNRGTGELFF.

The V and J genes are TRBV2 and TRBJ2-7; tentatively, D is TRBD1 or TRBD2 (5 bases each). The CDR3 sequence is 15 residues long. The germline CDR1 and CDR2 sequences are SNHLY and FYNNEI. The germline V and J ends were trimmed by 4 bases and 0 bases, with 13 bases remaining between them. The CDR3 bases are TGTGCCAGCAGTGCCCGCCGGGACGTCTCCTACGAGCAGTACTTC. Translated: CASSARRDVSYEQYF.

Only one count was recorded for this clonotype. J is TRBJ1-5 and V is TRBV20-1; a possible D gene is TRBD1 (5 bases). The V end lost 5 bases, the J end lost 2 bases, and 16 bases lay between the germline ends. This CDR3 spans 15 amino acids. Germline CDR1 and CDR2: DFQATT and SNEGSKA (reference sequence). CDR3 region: CSAVRGRGGNQPQHF. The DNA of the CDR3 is TGCAGTGCTGTGAGGGGCCGTGGGGGCAATCAGCCCCAGCATTTT.

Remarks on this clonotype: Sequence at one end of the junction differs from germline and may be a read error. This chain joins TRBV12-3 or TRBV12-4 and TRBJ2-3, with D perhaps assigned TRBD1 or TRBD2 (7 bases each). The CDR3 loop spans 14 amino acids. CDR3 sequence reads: CASSGRGGGDMQYF. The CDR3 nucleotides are TGTGCCAGCAGTGGCAGGGGGGGCGGAGATATGCAGTATTTT.

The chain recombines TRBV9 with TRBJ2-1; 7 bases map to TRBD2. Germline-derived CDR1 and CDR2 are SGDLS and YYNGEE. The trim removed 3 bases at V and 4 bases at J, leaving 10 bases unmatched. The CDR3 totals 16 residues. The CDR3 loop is CASSGGSTGGYNEQFF. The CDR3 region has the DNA TGTGCCAGCAGCGGCGGCAGCACGGGAGGTTACAATGAGCAGTTCTTC. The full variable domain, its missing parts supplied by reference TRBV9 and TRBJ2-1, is DSGVTQTPKHLITATGQRVTLRCSPRSGDLSVYWYQQSLDQGLQFLIQYYNGEERAKGNILERFSAQQFPDLHSELNLSSLELGDSALYFCASSGGSTGGYNEQFFGPGTRLTVL.

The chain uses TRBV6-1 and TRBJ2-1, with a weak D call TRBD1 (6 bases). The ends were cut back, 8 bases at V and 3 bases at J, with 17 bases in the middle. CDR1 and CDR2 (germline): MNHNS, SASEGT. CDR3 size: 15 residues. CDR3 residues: CASGNRQGFYNEQFF. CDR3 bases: TGTGCCAGCGGTAACAGGCAGGGGTTCTACAATGAGCAGTTCTTC.

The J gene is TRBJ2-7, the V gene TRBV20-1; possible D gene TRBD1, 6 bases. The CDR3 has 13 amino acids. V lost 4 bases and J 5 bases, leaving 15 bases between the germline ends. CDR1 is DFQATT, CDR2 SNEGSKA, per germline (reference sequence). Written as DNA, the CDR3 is TGCAGTGCTAACCCGGGGAAGGGGGACGAGCAGTACTTC. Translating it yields CSANPGKGDEQYF.

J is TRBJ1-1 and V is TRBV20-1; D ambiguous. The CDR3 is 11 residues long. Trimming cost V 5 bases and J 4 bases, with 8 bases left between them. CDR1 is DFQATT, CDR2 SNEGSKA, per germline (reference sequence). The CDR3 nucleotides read TGCAGTGCTCAACCAAGCACTGAAGCTTTCTTT. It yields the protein CSAQPSTEAFF.